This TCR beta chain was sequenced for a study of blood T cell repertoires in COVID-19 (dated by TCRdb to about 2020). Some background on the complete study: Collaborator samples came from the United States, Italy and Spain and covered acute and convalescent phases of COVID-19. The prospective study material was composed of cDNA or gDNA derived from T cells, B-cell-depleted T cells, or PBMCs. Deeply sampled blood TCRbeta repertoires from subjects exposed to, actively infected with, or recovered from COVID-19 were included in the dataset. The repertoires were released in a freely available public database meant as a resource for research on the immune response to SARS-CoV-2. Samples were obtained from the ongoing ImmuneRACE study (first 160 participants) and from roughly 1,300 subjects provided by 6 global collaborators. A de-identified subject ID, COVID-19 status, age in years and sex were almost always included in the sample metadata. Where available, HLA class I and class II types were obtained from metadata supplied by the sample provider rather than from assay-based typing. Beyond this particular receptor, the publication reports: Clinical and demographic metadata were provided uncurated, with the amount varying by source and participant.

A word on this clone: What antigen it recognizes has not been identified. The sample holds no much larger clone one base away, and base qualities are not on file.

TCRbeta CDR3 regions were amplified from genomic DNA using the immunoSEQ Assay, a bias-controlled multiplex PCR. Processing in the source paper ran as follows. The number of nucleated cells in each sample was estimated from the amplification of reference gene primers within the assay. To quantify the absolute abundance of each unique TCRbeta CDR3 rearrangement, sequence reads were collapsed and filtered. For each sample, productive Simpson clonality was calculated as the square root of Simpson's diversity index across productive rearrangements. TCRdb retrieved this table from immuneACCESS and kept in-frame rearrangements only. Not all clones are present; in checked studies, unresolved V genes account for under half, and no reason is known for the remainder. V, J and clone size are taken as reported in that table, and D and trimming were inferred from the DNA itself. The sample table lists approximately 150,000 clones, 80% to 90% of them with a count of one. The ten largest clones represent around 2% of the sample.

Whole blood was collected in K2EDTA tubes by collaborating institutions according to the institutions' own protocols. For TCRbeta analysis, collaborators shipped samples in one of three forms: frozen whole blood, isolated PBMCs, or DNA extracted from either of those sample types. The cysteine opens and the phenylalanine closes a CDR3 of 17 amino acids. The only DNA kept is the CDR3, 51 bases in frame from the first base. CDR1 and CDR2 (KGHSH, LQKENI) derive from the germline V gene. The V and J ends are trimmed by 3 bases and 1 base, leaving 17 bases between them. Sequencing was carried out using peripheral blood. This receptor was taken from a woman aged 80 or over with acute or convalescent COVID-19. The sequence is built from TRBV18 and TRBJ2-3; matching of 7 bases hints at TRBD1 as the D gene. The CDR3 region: CASSPRLGGGGTDTQYF. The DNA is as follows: TGTGCCAGCTCACCCCGTTTAGGGGGCGGGGGCACAGATACGCAGTATTTT.